The clone carrying this T cell receptor (beta chain) was seen just once. The target antigen is unknown. Here immunoSEQ multiplex PCR was the method, and the copy in TCRdb shows in-frame clones only, minus some. This repertoire shows fewer than 60,000 clones, around 93% found once; its top ten account for 1.7%. This specimen comes from a study of cytomegalovirus exposure and HLA in healthy donors. Study-wide points: High specificity and sensitivity for cytomegalovirus status were reported for the classifier. Some TCR beta chains (roughly 150 of them) were listed as cytomegalovirus-associated.

Germline CDR1 is SGHVS and CDR2 is FNYEAQ. V shed 5 bases and J shed 4 bases, with 18 bases lying between them. The CDR3 sequence is 15 residues long. Separation from the roughly 670-subject first cohort characterized the roughly 120-subject validation cohort, to which the donors belonged. What was sequenced was PBMCs. J is TRBJ2-7 and V is TRBV7-6; D is possibly TRBD1 (8 bases). The receptor comes from a woman in her late teens or twenties in good health and CMV-seropositive. CDR3 protein: CASSPGQGGLYEQYF. The CDR3 DNA follows: TGTGCCAGCAGCCCCGGACAGGGAGGGCTGTACGAGCAGTACTTC. Using reference TRBV7-6 and TRBJ2-7 for the parts outside the CDR3, the full variable domain is GAGVSQSPRYKVTKRGQDVALRCDPISGHVSLYWYRQALGQGPEFLTYFNYEAQQDKSGLPNDRFSAERPEGSISTLTIQRTEQRDSAMYRCASSPGQGGLYEQYFGPGTRLTVT.